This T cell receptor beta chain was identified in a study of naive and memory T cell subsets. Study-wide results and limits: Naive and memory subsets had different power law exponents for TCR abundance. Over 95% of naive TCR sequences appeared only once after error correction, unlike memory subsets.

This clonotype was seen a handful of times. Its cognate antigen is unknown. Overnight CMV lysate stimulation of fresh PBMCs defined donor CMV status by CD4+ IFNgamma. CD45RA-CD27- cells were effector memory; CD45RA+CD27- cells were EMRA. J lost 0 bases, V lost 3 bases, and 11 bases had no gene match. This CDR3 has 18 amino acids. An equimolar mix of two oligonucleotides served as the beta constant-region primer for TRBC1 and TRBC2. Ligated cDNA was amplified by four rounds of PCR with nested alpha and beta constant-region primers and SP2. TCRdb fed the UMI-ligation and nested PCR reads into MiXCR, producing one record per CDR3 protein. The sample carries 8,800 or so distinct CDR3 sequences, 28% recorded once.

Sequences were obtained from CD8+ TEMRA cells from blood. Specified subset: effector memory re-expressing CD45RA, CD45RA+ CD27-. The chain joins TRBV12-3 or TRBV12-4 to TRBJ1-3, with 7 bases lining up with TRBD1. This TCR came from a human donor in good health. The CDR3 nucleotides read TGTGCCAGCAGTTTCACCGGGACAGAACCCTTCTCTGGAAACACCATATATTTT. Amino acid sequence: CASSFTGTEPFSGNTIYF.